The 9 T cell receptor beta chains below were found in one sample sequenced in a study of blood T cell repertoires in COVID-19. Data came from immunoSEQ multiplex PCR; TCRdb stores just in-frame clones and leaves some out. Among more than 200,000 clones, 65% to 85% were seen once, and the ten largest hold 7% to 10%. The sequenced sample was peripheral blood. Every receptor here comes from a woman aged 45 to 65 with acute or convalescent COVID-19.

The chain carries TRBV6-5 and TRBJ2-1; tentative D call: TRBD2 (6 bases). The V end was cut by 4 bases, the J end by 10 bases, with 20 bases between. CDR1 is MNHEY and CDR2 is SVGAGI in the germline V gene. CDR3 length: 15 residues. CDR3 coding DNA: TGTGCCAGCAGTTCATACTTCCTGGGACTGCCAGAGCAGTTCTTC. It specifies CASSSYFLGLPEQFF.

J is TRBJ1-2 and V is TRBV5-4; the D is unclear. The CDR3 loop spans 14 amino acids. Germline assignment: CDR1 SGHNT and CDR2 YYREEE (reference sequence). The germline V and J ends were trimmed by 0 bases and 4 bases, with 10 bases remaining between them. The CDR3 nucleotides read TGTGCCAGCAGCTTGGACAGCCAAAGCTATGGCTACACCTTC. It codes for CASSLDSQSYGYTF.

The V gene is TRBV9, the J gene TRBJ1-4, with D unresolved. Between the trimmed V and J ends, which lost 3 bases and 3 bases, there was a span of 9 bases. This CDR3 region has 14 residues. CDR1 and CDR2 (germline): SGDLS, YYNGEE. The CDR3 nucleotides are TGTGCCAGCAGCGCCCGAGGTTCTAATGAAAAACTGTTTTTT. Residues: CASSARGSNEKLFF.

CDR3 DNA sequence: TGTGCCAGCAGCTTTGGGCTAGCGGGACTAGGGGATACGCAGTATTTT. Protein: CASSFGLAGLGDTQYF. This chain joins TRBV11-2 and TRBJ2-3; TRBD2 matches at 9 bases. The CDR3 loop spans 16 amino acids. The germline gives CDR1 SGHAT, CDR2 FQNNGV. The V and J ends lost 3 bases and 6 bases, in that order; junction bases with no gene match: 10.

The CDR3 protein is CASSPGLNNEQFF. In DNA, the CDR3 is TGTGCCAGCAGCCCTGGACTGAACAATGAGCAGTTCTTC. The chain couples TRBV12-3 or TRBV12-4 to TRBJ2-1, with D possibly TRBD2 on 5 matching bases. The CDR3 consists of 13 residues. V was shortened by 6 bases and J by 5 bases, with 11 bases between the two germline ends.

This clone was counted a single time. The CDR3 sequence is CASSQDLSEQYF. In DNA, the CDR3 is TGTGCCAGCAGCCAAGATCTTAGCGAGCAGTACTTC. The V call is TRBV3-1 (or the pseudogene TRBV3-2), the J call TRBJ2-7, with D uncertain. Germline-derived CDR1 and CDR2 are LGHDT and YNNKEL (reference sequence). CDR3 length: 12 amino acids. V lost 0 bases and J lost 6, with 6 bases in between.

This clone was counted once. The V gene is TRBV15, the J gene TRBJ2-7; 7 bases match TRBD2. This CDR3 region has 16 residues. Trimming cost V 2 bases and J 5 bases; bases outside gene matches: 12. Germline CDR1 reads LNHNV; CDR2 reads YYDKDF (reference sequence). The chain's CDR3 is CATSRPTLADRHEQYF. CDR3 bases: TGTGCCACCAGCAGACCTACCCTAGCGGACCGCCACGAGCAGTACTTC.

Notes on this clone: Other DNA sequences in this specimen translate into the identical CDR3. This chain uses TRBV11-3 with TRBJ2-1, with TRBD2 identical over 9 bases. The CDR3 totals 14 residues. V dropped 3 bases and J dropped 7; count of bases not matched to a gene: 4. CDR1 is SGHNT and CDR2 is YENEEA in the germline V gene. The CDR3 DNA is TGTGCCAGCAGCTTGGGCGGGAGGGGGAATGAGCAGTTCTTC. This translates into CASSLGGRGNEQFF.

V usage is TRBV28 and J usage is TRBJ2-7, with D maybe TRBD1 (5 bases). V was shortened by 5 bases and J by 2 bases, with 10 bases between the two germline ends. From germline, CDR1 is MDHEN and CDR2 SYDVKM. This CDR3 contains 13 residues. CDR3 protein: CASSLRVTYEQYF. The CDR3 DNA reads TGTGCCAGCAGTCTCAGGGTTACCTACGAGCAGTACTTC. Together with reference TRBV28 and TRBJ2-7, the CDR3 gives the full variable domain: DVKVTQSSRYLVKRTGEKVFLECVQDMDHENMFWYRQDPGLGLRLIYFSYDVKMKEKGDIPEGYSVSREKKERFSLILESASTNQTSMYLCASSLRVTYEQYFGPGTRLTVT.